A single sample gave rise to the 2 T cell receptor beta chains below, sequenced in a study of blood T cell repertoires in COVID-19. The table came from immunoSEQ multiplex PCR; TCRdb's copy has only in-frame clones and leaves some out. The table includes fewer than 60,000 clones, 81% detected once. Sequencing was done on a sample of peripheral blood. The receptors shown here come from a man in his sixties with COVID-19, enrolled during active disease.

The V gene is TRBV18, the J gene TRBJ2-7, with TRBD1 matching 7 bases. V was clipped by 3 bases and J by 3 bases; unmatched bases: 8. CDR1 and CDR2 (germline): KGHSH, LQKENI. CDR3 length: 15 residues. In DNA, the CDR3 is TGTGCCAGCTCACCGACCGGGACAGAGTACTACGAGCAGTACTTC. As protein: CASSPTGTEYYEQYF.

This clone showed up just once. J is TRBJ2-7 and V is TRBV5-1; TRBD1 agrees at 7 bases. The germline gives CDR1 SGHRS, CDR2 YFSETQ. The trim removed 0 bases at V and 2 bases at J, leaving 8 bases unmatched. This CDR3 region has 16 residues. CDR3 amino acids: CASSLESTGTTYEQYF. DNA of the CDR3: TGCGCCAGCAGCTTGGAATCGACAGGGACAACCTACGAGCAGTACTTC.